The 23 T cell receptor beta chains given below trace back to one sample, sequenced in a study of blood T cell repertoires in COVID-19. TCRdb keeps only in-frame clones here, not all; method: immunoSEQ multiplex PCR. The profile shows 270,000 or so clones, 85% of them singletons. The sample was PBMCs or T cells enriched from blood (not recorded which). Every receptor here comes from a woman between 50 and 59 years old who had been exposed to COVID-19.

This clone is a singleton in its sample. This chain links TRBV9 with TRBJ2-2, with TRBD2 as a possible D gene (6 bases). V was clipped by 2 bases and J by 5 bases, with 19 bases between them. Germline CDR1 SGDLS, CDR2 YYNGEE. There are 17 residues in the CDR3. The CDR3 loop reads CASSVSGGGWKTGELFF. Written as DNA, the CDR3 is TGTGCCAGCAGCGTTTCAGGTGGGGGGTGGAAGACCGGGGAGCTGTTTTTT.

The chain couples TRBV29-1 to TRBJ2-2, with TRBD2 as a possible D gene (6 bases). V lost 4 bases and J lost 5, with 14 bases in between. The CDR3 sequence is 14 residues long. Germline V gene lookup returns CDR1 SQVTM and CDR2 ANQGSEA. The CDR3: CSVGGTLGTGELFF. The DNA for the CDR3 is TGCAGCGTTGGGGGGACTCTCGGGACCGGGGAGCTGTTTTTT.

This clone was seen once. The chain couples TRBV5-1 to TRBJ2-2; 8 nucleotides agree with TRBD1. The germline V gene has CDR1 SGHRS and CDR2 YFSETQ. This CDR3 spans 14 amino acids. After removal of 7 bases from V and 5 bases from J, the junction contained 7 bases not matched to a gene. The CDR3 DNA reads TGCGCCAGCTTCGACAGGGGAGGAACCGGGGAGCTGTTTTTT. It specifies CASFDRGGTGELFF.

The CDR3 spells CATSRDKGTSSTDTQYF. DNA for the CDR3: TGTGCCACCAGCAGAGATAAAGGGACTAGTAGCACAGATACGCAGTATTTT. This chain joins TRBV15 and TRBJ2-3, with 8 bases aligning to TRBD2. CDR3 length: 17 residues. CDR1 LNHNV and CDR2 YYDKDF come from the germline V gene (reference sequence). The J segment lost 0 bases and the V segment lost 0 bases, leaving 5 bases of the junction unmatched. Combining the CDR3 with reference TRBV15 and TRBJ2-3 gives the whole variable domain DAMVIQNPRYQVTQFGKPVTLSCSQTLNHNVMYWYQQKSSQAPKLLFHYYDKDFNNEADTPDNFQSRRPNTSFCFLDIRSPGLGDTAMYLCATSRDKGTSSTDTQYFGPGTRLTVL.

This chain joins TRBV15 and TRBJ2-7, with 7 nucleotides matching TRBD1. The length of the CDR3 is 14 residues. From germline, CDR1 is LNHNV and CDR2 YYDKDF (reference sequence). With 5 bases clipped from V and 3 bases from J, the junction kept 7 bases outside the gene matches. This CDR3 is CATSLDRTFYEQYF. DNA for the CDR3: TGTGCCACCAGCTTGGACAGGACCTTCTACGAGCAGTACTTC.

The chain couples TRBV19 to TRBJ1-5, with a tentative D call TRBD1 (6 bases). Germline CDR1 is LNHDA and CDR2 is SQIVND (reference sequence). The V end was cut by 4 bases, the J end by 6 bases, with 16 bases between. This CDR3 region has 15 residues. CDR3 amino acids: CASSTPGGAAQPQHF. CDR3 bases: TGTGCCAGTAGTACCCCCGGGGGGGCGGCTCAGCCCCAGCATTTT.

This clone appeared once. The chain combines TRBV7-9 with TRBJ2-7, with a possible D match to TRBD2 (5 bases). Germline assignment: CDR1 SEHNR and CDR2 FQNEAQ (reference sequence). The CDR3 totals 12 residues. V lost 5 bases to trimming and J lost 5 bases, with 10 bases between them. The CDR3 reads CASSPGEHEQYF. The CDR3 coding sequence is TGTGCCAGCAGCCCTGGGGAGCACGAGCAGTACTTC. Filled out from reference TRBV7-9 and TRBJ2-7, the complete variable domain reads DTGVSQNPRHKITKRGQNVTFRCDPISEHNRLYWYRQTLGQGPEFLTYFQNEAQLEKSRLLSDRFSAERPKGSFSTLEIQRTEQGDSAMYLCASSPGEHEQYFGPGTRLTVT.

The chain joins TRBV5-4 to TRBJ2-1; 10 bases fit TRBD1. The germline gives CDR1 SGHNT, CDR2 YYREEE (reference sequence). CDR3 length equals 18 residues. V dropped 3 bases and J dropped 2; count of bases not matched to a gene: 11. The CDR3 loop reads CASSYSSGTGDPYNEQFF. CDR3 nucleotides: TGTGCCAGCAGCTATTCATCCGGGACAGGGGACCCCTACAATGAGCAGTTCTTC.

The V call is TRBV10-3, the J call TRBJ2-2, with D possibly being TRBD2 (6 bases). This CDR3 has 14 amino acids. Germline-derived CDR1 and CDR2 are ENHRY and SYGVKD. V was trimmed by 2 bases and J by 4 bases, leaving 8 bases between them. The CDR3 reads CAISELGSTGELFF. The CDR3 coding sequence is TGTGCCATCAGTGAGCTCGGGAGCACCGGGGAGCTGTTTTTT.

The table lists this clone with a few counts. J is TRBJ2-1 and V is TRBV19; 8 bases map to TRBD1. V gave up 6 bases and J gave up 7 bases; unmatched junction bases: 14. This CDR3 spans 16 amino acids. The germline gives CDR1 LNHDA, CDR2 SQIVND (reference sequence). CDR3 loop: CASSPDRAPRGNEQFF. The CDR3 coding sequence is TGTGCCAGTAGCCCGGACAGGGCGCCCCGGGGGAATGAGCAGTTCTTC.

The V and J genes are TRBV29-1 and TRBJ1-2; no clear D. Germline-derived CDR1 and CDR2 are SQVTM and ANQGSEA. V lost 0 bases and J 3 bases, leaving 8 bases between the germline ends. This CDR3 region has 13 residues. CDR3 region: CSVEEPVHYGYTF. The CDR3, as DNA: TGCAGCGTTGAAGAACCAGTTCACTATGGCTACACCTTC.

The J gene is TRBJ1-2, the V gene TRBV5-4; TRBD1 aligns across 7 bases. The length of the CDR3 is 14 residues. Trimming removed 2 bases from V and 2 bases from J; junction bases left unmatched: 3. The germline CDR1 and CDR2 sequences are SGHNT and YYREEE (reference sequence). In nucleotides, the CDR3 is TGTGCCAGCAGCTTACTACAGGGGAACTATGGCTACACCTTC. It translates to CASSLLQGNYGYTF.

This clone occurred a few times. The V and J genes are TRBV15 and TRBJ1-2, with 7 bases fitting TRBD1. The CDR3 covers 15 residues. The V segment lost 4 bases and the J segment 0 bases; nucleotides outside the gene matches: 5. Germline-derived CDR1 and CDR2 are LNHNV and YYDKDF (reference sequence). The CDR3 here is CATSMRTGTNYGYTF. In DNA, the CDR3 is TGTGCCACCAGCATGAGGACAGGAACTAACTATGGCTACACCTTC.

V gene TRBV10-3 combines with J gene TRBJ1-2; 7 bases map to TRBD1. The germline gives CDR1 ENHRY, CDR2 SYGVKD. V dropped 6 bases and J dropped 6; count of bases not matched to a gene: 4. The CDR3 is made up of 12 amino acids. As DNA, the CDR3 is TGTGCCATCAGGCTCGACAGGGATGGCTACACCTTC. This gives the protein CAIRLDRDGYTF.

This sequence joins TRBV2 and TRBJ2-7; possibly TRBD1 for D (6 bases). The CDR3 contains 12 residues. The germline CDR1 and CDR2 sequences are SNHLY and FYNNEI. Trimming left V 8 bases short and J 3 bases short, with 11 bases between. The CDR3 nucleotides are TGTGCCAGCTGCCGGGACAACTACGAGCAGTACTTC. This translates into CASCRDNYEQYF. The whole variable domain, filled in from reference TRBV2 and TRBJ2-7, reads EPEVTQTPSHQVTQMGQEVILRCVPISNHLYFYWYRQILGQKVEFLVSFYNNEISEKSEIFDDQFSVERPDGSNFTLKIRSTKLEDSAMYFCASCRDNYEQYFGPGTRLTVT.

The rearrangement joins TRBV30 to TRBJ1-4; D is undetermined. CDR1 and CDR2 from the germline V gene are GTSNPN and SVGIG (reference sequence). The V gene lost 3 bases and the J gene lost 5 bases, with 13 bases spanning the gap. The CDR3 is 14 amino acids. The CDR3, as DNA: TGTGCCTGGAGCCTTTACAGAGGGAATGAAAAACTGTTTTTT. Encoded protein: CAWSLYRGNEKLFF.

The chain uses TRBV4-1 and TRBJ2-2; possibly TRBD2 for D (5 bases). CDR3 length: 14 amino acids. Germline V gene lookup returns CDR1 MGHRA and CDR2 YSYEKL. Trimming took 2 bases from V and 1 from J, leaving 5 bases between them. The CDR3 sequence is CASSQSGNTGELFF. The CDR3 DNA sequence: TGCGCCAGCAGCCAAAGCGGGAACACCGGGGAGCTGTTTTTT.

This clone was detected only once. The chain employs TRBV19 and TRBJ2-6, with D tentatively TRBD2 (5 bases). Between the trimmed V and J ends, which lost 0 bases and 0 bases, there was a span of 15 bases. The CDR3 is 19 amino acids. Germline V gene sequence: CDR1 LNHDA, CDR2 SQIVND (reference sequence). CDR3 region: CASSIDREMVPSGANVLTF. The DNA of the CDR3 is TGTGCCAGTAGTATAGATCGGGAAATGGTTCCCTCTGGGGCCAACGTCCTGACTTTC.

V is TRBV27 and J is TRBJ1-6, with D possibly TRBD1 on 6 matching bases. CDR3 size: 14 residues. Trimming cost V 3 bases and J 9 bases, with 12 bases left between them. Germline lookup yields CDR1 MNHEY and CDR2 SMNVEV (reference sequence). The CDR3 region is CASSLRTGPSPLHF. The CDR3 DNA reads as TGTGCCAGCAGTTTGAGAACAGGGCCTTCACCCCTCCACTTT.

The chain carries TRBV28 and TRBJ2-1; a weak D match, TRBD1 (6 bases). The V gene lost 6 bases and the J gene lost 9 bases, with 12 bases spanning the gap. The germline V gene encodes CDR1 MDHEN and CDR2 SYDVKM. The length of the CDR3 is 12 residues. The CDR3 is CASRTGELEQFF. The DNA of the CDR3 is TGTGCCAGCAGGACAGGAGAACTTGAGCAGTTCTTC.

This chain connects TRBV5-1 to TRBJ1-2, with TRBD1 identical over 9 bases. Germline trimming cut 3 bases from V and 1 base from J; bases unmatched to any gene: 7. This CDR3 is built from 16 residues. The germline V gene encodes CDR1 SGHRS and CDR2 YFSETQ. The CDR3 protein is CASSSLTGGINYGYTF. The CDR3 DNA sequence: TGCGCCAGCAGCTCCTTGACAGGGGGTATTAACTATGGCTACACCTTC. The complete variable domain, with remaining parts taken from reference TRBV5-1 and TRBJ1-2, reads KAGVTQTPRYLIKTRGQQVTLSCSPISGHRSVSWYQQTPGQGLQFLFEYFSETQRNKGNFPGRFSGRQFSNSRSEMNVSTLELGDSALYLCASSSLTGGINYGYTFGSGTRLTVV.

V usage is TRBV28 and J usage is TRBJ2-1; D perhaps matches TRBD2 (6 bases). The CDR3 is 14 residues long. Trimming cost V 9 bases and J 5 bases, with 17 bases left between them. Looked up from germline, CDR1 is MDHEN and CDR2 is SYDVKM. CDR3 nucleotide sequence: TGTGCCAGTCATCTTGGGGGGAATCACAATGAGCAGTTCTTC. This sequence encodes CASHLGGNHNEQFF.

The chain couples TRBV27 to TRBJ1-1; tentatively, D is TRBD1 (5 bases). Germline V gene sequence: CDR1 MNHEY, CDR2 SMNVEV (reference sequence). The CDR3 runs 16 residues. V gave up 2 bases and J gave up 0 bases, with 13 bases separating them. In DNA, the CDR3 is TGTGCCAGCAGTTTAAAGTCTGACAGACTGAACACTGAAGCTTTCTTT. This encodes CASSLKSDRLNTEAFF.